This is a list of T cell receptor beta chains from one sample in a study of cytomegalovirus exposure and HLA in healthy donors. This table comes from immunoSEQ multiplex PCR, and its TCRdb copy is limited to in-frame clones, with some not included. The sample table sets out around 150,000 clones. Sample: PBMCs. These receptors came from a man aged 25-45 years in good health and CMV-seronegative. Each CDR3 is given with its conserved first and last residue. D genes are given only for firm matches.

. TRBJ1-2 TRBV2 CASSEQGAGNYFGYTF
TRBD1 TRBJ1-2 TRBV2 CASREGADSSYGYTF
. TRBJ1-5 TRBV30 CAWSPGVNNQPQHF
. TRBJ2-5 TRBV5-1 CASSSDSWVQETQYF
. TRBJ2-7 TRBV6-5 CASQVDWGAPYEQYF
TRBD2 TRBJ2-1 TRBV10-3 CAISDGGLASYNEQFF
. TRBJ1-2 TRBV18 CASSQRSDSNYGYTF
. TRBJ1-3 TRBV12-5 CASGLVLTGRAGNTIYF
TRBD1 TRBJ2-7 TRBV5-1 CASRRGDSTYEQYF
TRBD2 TRBJ2-7 TRBV7-9 CASSSLGLADTNYEQYF
TRBD1 TRBJ2-5 TRBV19 CASSIIQGASETQYF
. TRBJ2-5 TRBV14 CASSCQGFGTQYF
. TRBJ1-1 TRBV4-3 CASSQERDTEAFF
. TRBJ2-3 TRBV7-9 CASSLGALWDTQYF